The rows below give T cell receptor beta chains drawn from one sample of a study of blood T cells in healthy people across ages. TCRdb reanalysed the 5' RACE reads using MiXCR and keeps one entry per CDR3 protein. The repertoire consists of hundreds of thousands of distinct CDR3 sequences, with around 32% occurring once and the leading ten covering 15%. What was sequenced was blood. Receptors were obtained from a woman of 80 years or more in good health. Both conserved end residues are part of each CDR3. A D gene is named only where the DNA matches it firmly. Some rows mark clone size as missing; the rest say once, few, many or name a class of expanded clone.

TRBJ2-5,many,TRBV6-2/TRBV6-3,NA,TGTGCCAGCAGCCGGGGGACCCAGTACTTC,CASSRGTQYF
TRBJ1-1,NA,TRBV30,TRBD1,TGTGCCTGGAGGCAGACAGGGGGCTCCGGAGAAGCTTTCTTT,CAWRQTGGSGEAFF
TRBJ2-3,NA,TRBV20-1,TRBD2,TGCAGTGCTAGAGATTCTAGCGGGGGAAACACAGATACGCAGTATTTT,CSARDSSGGNTDTQYF
TRBJ2-1,many,TRBV6-2/TRBV6-3,TRBD2,TGTGCCAGCAGTCCCCCGGGACTAGGAACTTATGAGCAGTTCTTC,CASSPPGLGTYEQFF
TRBJ1-5,NA,TRBV20-1,TRBD1,TGCAGTGCTAGAGGTTTATCTACAGGGGAGGCGGCTCAGCCCCAGCATTTT,CSARGLSTGEAAQPQHF
TRBJ1-2,few,TRBV12-3/TRBV12-4,NA,TGTGCCAGCAGTTTGTACGGGGGCGCAGGTAGGGGTGGCTACACCTTC,CASSLYGGAGRGGYTF
TRBJ1-1,NA,TRBV27,NA,TGTGCCAGCAGCCCGAGTCCGATGGTCACTGAAGCTTTCTTT,CASSPSPMVTEAFF
TRBJ2-5,many,TRBV7-9,NA,TGTGCCAGCAGCTTATCTAGAGGGGTAGAGGAAGAGACCCAGTACTTC,CASSLSRGVEEETQYF
TRBJ2-3,few,TRBV7-2,NA,TGTGCCAGCAGCTTACTCTGGGCACGCGCAGATACGCAGTATTTT,CASSLLWARADTQYF
TRBJ2-2,few,TRBV6-5,NA,TGTGCCAGCAGTTACAGGGTTGGGGAGCTGTTTTTT,CASSYRVGELFF
TRBJ1-1,NA,TRBV4-1,TRBD1,TGCGCCAGCAGCCAAGATGGGGAACAGGGGGCGGTTGAAGCTTTCTTT,CASSQDGEQGAVEAFF
TRBJ1-1,many,TRBV7-2,TRBD1,TGTGCCAGCAGCTCCACTCCCAGGGGGCGAATGAACACTGAAGCTTTCTTT,CASSSTPRGRMNTEAFF
TRBJ2-7,many,TRBV6-5,TRBD1,TGTGCCAGCAACGGACAGGGGGCCGCCTACGAGCAGTACTTC,CASNGQGAAYEQYF
TRBJ2-6,few,TRBV2,NA,TGTGCCAGCAGCGCCACAGGGTCTGGGGCCAACGTCCGGACTTTC,CASSATGSGANVRTF
TRBJ2-7,NA,TRBV5-4,NA,TGTGCCAGCAGCCCCGCTAGGGGGTTGGATGAGCAGTACTTC,CASSPARGLDEQYF
TRBJ2-7,NA,TRBV12-3/TRBV12-4,TRBD1,TGTGCCAGCCGGGAAGGACAGGGCTACGAGCAGTACTTC,CASREGQGYEQYF
TRBJ1-4,NA,TRBV2,NA,TGTGCCAGTACCCCCATGCGGGAAAAACTGTTTTTT,CASTPMREKLFF
TRBJ2-5,many,TRBV20-1,TRBD2,TGCAGTGCTAGAGATTTCGCGGGGGGGCCGGGAGAGACCCAGTACTTC,CSARDFAGGPGETQYF
TRBJ2-5,many,TRBV2,TRBD1,TGTGCCAGCACCCCAGACAGGGAAGAGACCCAGTACTTC,CASTPDREETQYF
TRBJ2-3,few,TRBV29-1,NA,TGCAGTCTGGGGACAGATACGCAGTATTTT,CSLGTDTQYF
TRBJ2-7,many,TRBV4-3,NA,TGCGCCAGCAGCCAAGATATCGGGGGTGTGGACGAGCAGTACTTC,CASSQDIGGVDEQYF
TRBJ2-7,NA,TRBV7-6,TRBD1,TGTGCCAGCAGCTTAGGCAGAGGGGGACCCGGGACAGGGGGCTTCTACGAGCAGTACTTC,CASSLGRGGPGTGGFYEQYF
TRBJ2-1,many,TRBV7-6,TRBD2,TGTGCCAGCAGCTTAGTTCAGGGTAGCGGGGTGAATGAGCAGTTCTTC,CASSLVQGSGVNEQFF
TRBJ1-3,few,TRBV20-1,NA,TGCAGTGCTCAACAGGTTTTAACTGGAAACACCATATATTTT,CSAQQVLTGNTIYF
TRBJ2-5,NA,TRBV11-2,NA,TGTGCCAGCAGCTTATGGAGACAAGAGACCCAGTACTTC,CASSLWRQETQYF
TRBJ2-1,NA,TRBV12-3/TRBV12-4,TRBD2,TGTGCCAGCATTCCTCCACTAGCGGGGTCCAATGAGCAGTTCTTC,CASIPPLAGSNEQFF
TRBJ1-6,many,TRBV12-3/TRBV12-4,TRBD1,TGTGCCAGCAGTTCCTCGGTACCCCGGGACAGCTTCGATTCACCCCTCCACTTT,CASSSSVPRDSFDSPLHF
TRBJ2-7,few,TRBV15,TRBD1,TGTGCCACCAGCAGTGACAGGGCCTACGGGCAGTACTTC,CATSSDRAYGQYF
TRBJ2-1,NA,TRBV20-1,TRBD2,TGCAGTGCTAGAGATCTCTGGCGGGGGGACCACTTTTCCTACAATGAGCAGTTCTTC,CSARDLWRGDHFSYNEQFF
TRBJ1-2,many,TRBV5-6,NA,TGTGCCAGCAGCCGGACATCGTATGGCTACACCTTC,CASSRTSYGYTF
TRBJ2-7,NA,TRBV7-9,NA,TGTGCCAGCAGCTTAGTCCCAGGGGACCTTACCTACGAGCAGTACTTC,CASSLVPGDLTYEQYF